This T cell receptor beta chain was captured by sequencing in a study of T cells after yellow fever vaccination. Trimming cost V 4 bases and J 5 bases; bases outside gene matches: 16. CDR1 and CDR2 from the germline V gene are LGHNA and YSLEER. This CDR3 region has 18 residues. This clonotype turned up a few times. TCRdb processed the 5' RACE reads anew with MiXCR; each CDR3 protein has one entry. This table holds about 220,000 distinct CDR3 sequences, 6.7% found once. This TCR derives from a man aged 25 to 45 who received the YFV17D yellow fever vaccine. This chain uses TRBV4-3 with TRBJ2-1, with 8 bases identical to TRBD2. The specimen was CD4+ T cells sorted from PBMCs, collected on the day of the yellow fever booster vaccination. Here the CDR3 reads CASSRLLNSGTTNNEQFF. For the CDR3, the DNA is TGCGCCAGCAGCCGTCTCCTAAATAGCGGGACAACAAACAATGAGCAGTTCTTC.